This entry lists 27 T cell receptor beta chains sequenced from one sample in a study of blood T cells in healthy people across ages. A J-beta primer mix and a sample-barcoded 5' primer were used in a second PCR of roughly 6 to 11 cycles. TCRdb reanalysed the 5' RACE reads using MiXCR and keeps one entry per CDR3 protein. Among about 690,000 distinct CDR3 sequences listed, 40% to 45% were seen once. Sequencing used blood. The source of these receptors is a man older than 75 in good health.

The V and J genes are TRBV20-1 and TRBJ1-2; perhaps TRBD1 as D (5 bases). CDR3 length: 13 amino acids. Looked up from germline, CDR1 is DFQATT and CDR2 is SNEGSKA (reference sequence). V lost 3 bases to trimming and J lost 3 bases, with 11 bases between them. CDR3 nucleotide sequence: TGCAGTGCTAGGCTGGACAATTACTATGGCTACACCTTC. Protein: CSARLDNYYGYTF.

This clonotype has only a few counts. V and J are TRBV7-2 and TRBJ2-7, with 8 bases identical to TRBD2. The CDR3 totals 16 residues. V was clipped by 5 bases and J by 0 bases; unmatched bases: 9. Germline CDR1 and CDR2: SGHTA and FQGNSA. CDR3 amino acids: CASSPRLAGSSYEQYF. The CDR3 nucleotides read TGTGCCAGCAGCCCCCGGCTAGCGGGTAGCTCCTACGAGCAGTACTTC.

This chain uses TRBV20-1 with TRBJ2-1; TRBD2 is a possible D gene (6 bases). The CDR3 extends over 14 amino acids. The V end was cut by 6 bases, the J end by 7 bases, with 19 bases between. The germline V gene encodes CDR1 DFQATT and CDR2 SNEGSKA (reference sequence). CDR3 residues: CSADHSGPANEQFF. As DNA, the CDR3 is TGCAGTGCCGACCATAGCGGCCCCGCGAATGAGCAGTTCTTC.

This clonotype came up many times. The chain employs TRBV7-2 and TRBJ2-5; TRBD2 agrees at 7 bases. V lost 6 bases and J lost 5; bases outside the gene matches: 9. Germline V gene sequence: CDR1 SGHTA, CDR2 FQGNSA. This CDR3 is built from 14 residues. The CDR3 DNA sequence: TGTGCCAGCAGTTTGGCGGGAGTTGGGGAGACCCAGTACTTC. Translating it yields CASSLAGVGETQYF.

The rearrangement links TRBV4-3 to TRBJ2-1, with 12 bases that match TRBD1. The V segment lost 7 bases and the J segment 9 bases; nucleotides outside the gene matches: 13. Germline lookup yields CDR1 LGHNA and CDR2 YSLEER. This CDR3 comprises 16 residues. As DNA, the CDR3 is TGCGCCAGCAACCGCAACTGGGACAGGGGGCTGTTTGAGCAGTTCTTC. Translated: CASNRNWDRGLFEQFF.

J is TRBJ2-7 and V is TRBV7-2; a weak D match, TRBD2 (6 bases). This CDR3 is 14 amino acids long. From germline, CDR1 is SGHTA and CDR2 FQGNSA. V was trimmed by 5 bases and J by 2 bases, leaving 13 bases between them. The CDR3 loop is CASSQGAGAYEQYF. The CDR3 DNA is TGTGCCAGCAGCCAGGGAGCGGGTGCCTACGAGCAGTACTTC.

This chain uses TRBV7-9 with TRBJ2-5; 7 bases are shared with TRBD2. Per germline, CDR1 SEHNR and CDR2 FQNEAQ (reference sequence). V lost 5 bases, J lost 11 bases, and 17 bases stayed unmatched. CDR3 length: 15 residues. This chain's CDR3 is CASSPSALADNEQYF. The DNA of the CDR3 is TGTGCCAGCAGCCCGTCGGCGCTAGCGGACAATGAGCAGTACTTC.

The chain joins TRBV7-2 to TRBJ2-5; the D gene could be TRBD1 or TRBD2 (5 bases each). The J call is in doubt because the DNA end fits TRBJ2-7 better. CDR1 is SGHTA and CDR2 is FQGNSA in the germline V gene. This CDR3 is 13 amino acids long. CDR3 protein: CASSFGATYEQYF. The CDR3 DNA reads TGTGCCAGCAGCTTCGGGGCAACCTACGAGCAGTACTTC.

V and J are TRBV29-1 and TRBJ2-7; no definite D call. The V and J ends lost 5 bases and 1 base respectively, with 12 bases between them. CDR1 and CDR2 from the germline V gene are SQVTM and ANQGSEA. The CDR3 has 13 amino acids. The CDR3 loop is CSVRSAASYEQYF. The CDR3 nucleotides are TGCAGCGTTAGGAGTGCAGCATCCTACGAGCAGTACTTC.

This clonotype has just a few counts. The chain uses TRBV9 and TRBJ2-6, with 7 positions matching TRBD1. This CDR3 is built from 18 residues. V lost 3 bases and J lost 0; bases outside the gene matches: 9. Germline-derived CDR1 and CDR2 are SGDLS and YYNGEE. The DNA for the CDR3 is TGTGCCAGCAGCGCCCGGGACAGCGTGAACTCTGGGGCCAACGTCCTGACTTTC. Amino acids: CASSARDSVNSGANVLTF. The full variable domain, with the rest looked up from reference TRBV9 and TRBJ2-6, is DSGVTQTPKHLITATGQRVTLRCSPRSGDLSVYWYQQSLDQGLQFLIQYYNGEERAKGNILERFSAQQFPDLHSELNLSSLELGDSALYFCASSARDSVNSGANVLTFGAGSRLTVL.

The CDR3 sequence is CASSLDSGKGYTF. CDR3 DNA: TGTGCCAGCAGCTTGGACAGTGGGAAGGGCTACACCTTC. The J gene is TRBJ1-2, the V gene TRBV5-5; the D is unclear. V shed 0 bases and J shed 8 bases, with 11 bases lying between them. Per the germline V gene, CDR1 is SGHKS and CDR2 is YYEKEE (reference sequence). The CDR3 is made up of 13 amino acids.

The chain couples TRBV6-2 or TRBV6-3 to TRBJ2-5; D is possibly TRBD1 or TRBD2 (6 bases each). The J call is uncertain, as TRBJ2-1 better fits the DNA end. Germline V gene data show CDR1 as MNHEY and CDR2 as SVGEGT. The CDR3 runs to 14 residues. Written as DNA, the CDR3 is TGTGCCAGCAGTTACCGGGGGCCCAAAGAGACCCAGTTCTTC. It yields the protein CASSYRGPKETQFF.

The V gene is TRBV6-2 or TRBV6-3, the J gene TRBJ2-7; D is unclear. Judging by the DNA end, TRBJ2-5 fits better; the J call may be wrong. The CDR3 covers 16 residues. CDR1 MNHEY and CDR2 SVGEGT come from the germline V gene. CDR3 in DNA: TGTGCCAGCAGTTACTCCCACCTCCCCGCGTTGGAGACCCAGTACTTC. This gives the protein CASSYSHLPALETQYF.

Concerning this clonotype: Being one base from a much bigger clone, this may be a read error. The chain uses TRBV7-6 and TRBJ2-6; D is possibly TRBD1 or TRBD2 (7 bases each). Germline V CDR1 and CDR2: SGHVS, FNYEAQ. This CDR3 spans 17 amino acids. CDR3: CASSALGGGSGANGLTF. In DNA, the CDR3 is TGTGCCAGCAGCGCCTTGGGAGGGGGCTCTGGGGCCAACGGCCTGACTTTC.

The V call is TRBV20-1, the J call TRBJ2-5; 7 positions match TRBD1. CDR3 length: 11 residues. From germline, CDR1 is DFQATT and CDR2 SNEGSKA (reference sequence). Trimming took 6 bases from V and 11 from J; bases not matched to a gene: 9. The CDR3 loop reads CSATGNYEQYF. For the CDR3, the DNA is TGCAGTGCGACAGGGAATTATGAGCAGTACTTC.

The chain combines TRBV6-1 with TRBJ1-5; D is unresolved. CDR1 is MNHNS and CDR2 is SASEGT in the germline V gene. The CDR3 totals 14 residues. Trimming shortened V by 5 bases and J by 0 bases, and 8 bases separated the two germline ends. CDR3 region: CASSPQYSNQPQHF. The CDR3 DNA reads TGTGCCAGCAGTCCTCAGTATAGCAATCAGCCCCAGCATTTT.

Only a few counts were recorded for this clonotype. The CDR3: CASSFRTSPSSTDTQYF. CDR3 sequence (DNA): TGTGCCAGCAGTTTTAGGACTAGTCCGTCTAGCACAGATACGCAGTATTTT. The J gene is TRBJ2-3, the V gene TRBV27, with TRBD2 identical over 7 bases. The J segment lost 0 bases and the V segment lost 3 bases, leaving 9 bases of the junction unmatched. The CDR3 contains 17 residues. Germline V gene data show CDR1 as MNHEY and CDR2 as SMNVEV (reference sequence).

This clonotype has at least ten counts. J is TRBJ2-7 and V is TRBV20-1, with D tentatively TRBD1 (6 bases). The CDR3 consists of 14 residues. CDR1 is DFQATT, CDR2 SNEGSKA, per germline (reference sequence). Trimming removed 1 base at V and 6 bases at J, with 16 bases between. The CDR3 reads CSARAELGAGEQYF. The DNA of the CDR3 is TGCAGTGCTAGAGCTGAGCTGGGGGCGGGCGAGCAGTACTTC.

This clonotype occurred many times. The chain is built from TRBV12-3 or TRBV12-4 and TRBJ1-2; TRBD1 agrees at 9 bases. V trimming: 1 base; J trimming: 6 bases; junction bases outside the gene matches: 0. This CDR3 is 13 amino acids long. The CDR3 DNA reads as TGTGCCAGCAGTTTAGGGACAGGGGATGGCTACACCTTC. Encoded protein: CASSLGTGDGYTF.

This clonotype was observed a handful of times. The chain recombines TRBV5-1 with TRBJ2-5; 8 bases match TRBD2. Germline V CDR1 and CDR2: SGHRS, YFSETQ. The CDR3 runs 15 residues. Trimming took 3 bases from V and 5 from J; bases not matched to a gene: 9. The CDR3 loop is CASSSERGPGETQYF. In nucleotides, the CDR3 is TGCGCCAGCAGCTCCGAGCGGGGGCCGGGGGAGACCCAGTACTTC.

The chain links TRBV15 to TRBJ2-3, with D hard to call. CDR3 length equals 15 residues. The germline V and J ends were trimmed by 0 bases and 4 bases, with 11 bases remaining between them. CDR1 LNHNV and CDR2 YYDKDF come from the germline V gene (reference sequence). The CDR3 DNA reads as TGTGCCACCAGCAGAGAGGGCCAGAGCGCAGATACGCAGTATTTT. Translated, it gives CATSREGQSADTQYF.

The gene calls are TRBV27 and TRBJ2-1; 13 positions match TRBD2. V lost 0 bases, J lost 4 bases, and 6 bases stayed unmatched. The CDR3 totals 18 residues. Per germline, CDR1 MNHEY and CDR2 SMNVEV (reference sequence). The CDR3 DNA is TGTGCCAGCAGTTTATCGGGACTAGCGGGAAGGAGATACAATGAGCAGTTCTTC. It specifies CASSLSGLAGRRYNEQFF.

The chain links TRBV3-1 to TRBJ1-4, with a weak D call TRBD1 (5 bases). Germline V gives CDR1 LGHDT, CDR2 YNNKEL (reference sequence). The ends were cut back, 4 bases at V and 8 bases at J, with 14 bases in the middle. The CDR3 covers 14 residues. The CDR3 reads CASSRQRSEEKLFF. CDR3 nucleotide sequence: TGTGCCAGCAGCCGACAGAGATCGGAAGAAAAACTGTTTTTT.

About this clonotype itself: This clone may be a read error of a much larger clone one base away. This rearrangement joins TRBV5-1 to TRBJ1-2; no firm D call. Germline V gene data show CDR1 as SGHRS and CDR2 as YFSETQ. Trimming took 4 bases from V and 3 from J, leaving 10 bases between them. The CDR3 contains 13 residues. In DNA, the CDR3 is TGCGCCAGCAGCGTGGAGGAATACTATGGCTACACCTTC. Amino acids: CASSVEEYYGYTF. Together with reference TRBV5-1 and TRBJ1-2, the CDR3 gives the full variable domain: KAGVTQTPRYLIKTRGQQVTLSCSPISGHRSVSWYQQTPGQGLQFLFEYFSETQRNKGNFPGRFSGRQFSNSRSEMNVSTLELGDSALYLCASSVEEYYGYTFGSGTRLTVV.

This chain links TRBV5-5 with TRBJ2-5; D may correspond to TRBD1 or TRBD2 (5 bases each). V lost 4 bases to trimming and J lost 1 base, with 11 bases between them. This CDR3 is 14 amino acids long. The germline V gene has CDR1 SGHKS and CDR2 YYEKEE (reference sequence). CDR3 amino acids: CASSPGPPQETQYF. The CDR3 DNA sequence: TGTGCCAGCAGCCCGGGACCGCCCCAAGAGACCCAGTACTTC.

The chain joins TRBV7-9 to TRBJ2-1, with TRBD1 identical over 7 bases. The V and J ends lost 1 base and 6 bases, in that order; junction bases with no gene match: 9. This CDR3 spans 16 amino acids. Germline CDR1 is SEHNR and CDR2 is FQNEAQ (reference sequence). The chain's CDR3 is CASSLVQQGSGNEQFF. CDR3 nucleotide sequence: TGTGCCAGCAGCTTAGTTCAACAGGGGAGTGGCAATGAGCAGTTCTTC.

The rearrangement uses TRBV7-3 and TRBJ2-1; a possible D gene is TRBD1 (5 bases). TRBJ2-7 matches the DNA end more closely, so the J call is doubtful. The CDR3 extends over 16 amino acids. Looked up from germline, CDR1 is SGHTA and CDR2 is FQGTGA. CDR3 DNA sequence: TGTGCCAGCAGCCTCGTTGGGGCTCCAACCTACAATGAGCAGTACTTC. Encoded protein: CASSLVGAPTYNEQYF.